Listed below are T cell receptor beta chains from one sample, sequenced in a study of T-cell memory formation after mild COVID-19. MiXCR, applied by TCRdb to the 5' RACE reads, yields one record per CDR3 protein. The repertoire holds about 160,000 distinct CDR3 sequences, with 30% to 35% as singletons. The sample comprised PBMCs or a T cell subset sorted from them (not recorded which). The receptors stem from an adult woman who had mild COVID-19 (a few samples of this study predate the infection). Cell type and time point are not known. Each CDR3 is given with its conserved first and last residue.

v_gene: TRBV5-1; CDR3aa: CATMRGGSTDTQYF
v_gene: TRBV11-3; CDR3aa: CASSLDGLLAGNEQFF
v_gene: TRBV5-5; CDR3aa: CASSLRYKNTGELFF
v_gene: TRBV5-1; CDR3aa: CASSLADRKQETQYF
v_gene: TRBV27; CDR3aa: CASSRVRRETQYF
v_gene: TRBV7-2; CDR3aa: CASSSSQGQGDTQYF
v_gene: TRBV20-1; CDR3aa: CSASEDRDPKRETQYF
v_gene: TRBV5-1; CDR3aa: CASSYREGLSYEQYF
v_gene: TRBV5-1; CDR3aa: CASSMTGVGEKLFF
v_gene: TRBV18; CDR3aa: CASSPQQGGYTF
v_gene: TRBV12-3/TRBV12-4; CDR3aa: CASVLRTGTGPGELFF
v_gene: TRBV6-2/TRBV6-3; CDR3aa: CASRSSGSRQETQYF
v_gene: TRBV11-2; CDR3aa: CASSSGRGAGELFF
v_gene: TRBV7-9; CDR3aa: CASPGEGSYNEQFF
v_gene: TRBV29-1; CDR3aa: CSVEPGQNYNEQFF
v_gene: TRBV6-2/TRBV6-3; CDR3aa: CASSFDGFNQPQHF
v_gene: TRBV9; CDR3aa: CASSVVGRETQYF
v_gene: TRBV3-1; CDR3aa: CASTPTGTANTEAFF
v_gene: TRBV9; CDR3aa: CASSAGGARQANYSYTF
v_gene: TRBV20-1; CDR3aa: CSARRTSGRWETDTQYF